This TCR beta chain derives from a study of CD8 T cells in ankylosing spondylitis. The CDR3 length is 15 residues. The V gene's germline CDR1 is MNHEY and CDR2 SVGAGI. V trimming: 0 bases; J trimming: 3 bases; junction bases outside the gene matches: 2. TCRdb itself ran the 5' RACE reads through MiXCR, one entry per CDR3 protein. This sample yields approximately 350,000 distinct CDR3 sequences, of which over 12% are seen a single time; 1.1% belongs to the top ten. There are a few counts of this clonotype. The receptor was derived from a male donor with ankylosing spondylitis or in good health (not recorded which). The J gene is TRBJ2-7, the V gene TRBV6-5; 10 nucleotides line up with TRBD2. The sample was blood, either unsorted or a sorted T cell fraction (not recorded which). CDR3 nucleotides: TGTGCCAGCAGTTACTCGCCTAGCGGGAGCTACGAGCAGTACTTC. Translation: CASSYSPSGSYEQYF.